These 32 T cell receptor beta chains came from one sample sequenced in a study of neoadjuvant nivolumab and ipilimumab in lung cancer. This table comes from immunoSEQ multiplex PCR, and its TCRdb copy is limited to in-frame clones, with some not included. The sample includes about 28,000 clones, about 76% seen only once; the top ten take 18%. The starting material was tumor tissue, obtained after neoadjuvant nivolumab, alone or with ipilimumab, at or shortly before surgery. These receptors were collected from an adult with non-small cell lung cancer.

J is TRBJ1-1 and V is TRBV5-4; TRBD1 aligns across 9 bases. The CDR3 runs to 13 residues. The germline gives CDR1 SGHNT, CDR2 YYREEE (reference sequence). J gave up 7 bases and V 3 bases, and 4 bases lay outside the gene matches. The CDR3 sequence: CASSSGQGIEAFF. CDR3 coding DNA: TGTGCCAGCAGCTCCGGACAGGGGATTGAAGCTTTCTTT.

The chain carries TRBV7-3 and TRBJ1-1; the match to TRBD1 covers 9 bases. J was trimmed by 7 bases and V by 1 base; bases with no gene match: 1. The CDR3 has 13 amino acids. The V gene's germline CDR1 is SGHTA and CDR2 FQGTGA. The CDR3 coding sequence is TGTGCCAGCAGCTTAAGACAGGGGGGTGAAGCTTTCTTT. Its protein is CASSLRQGGEAFF.

V and J are TRBV6-5 and TRBJ2-1; 11 bases line up with TRBD2. The CDR3 runs 15 residues. CDR1 is MNHEY, CDR2 SVGAGI, per germline. V lost 5 bases to trimming and J lost 3 bases; unmatched junction nucleotides: 3. The CDR3, as DNA: TGTGCCAGCAGTCCAACTAGCGGGGGCTACAATGAGCAGTTCTTC. This codes for CASSPTSGGYNEQFF.

The chain has TRBV30 and TRBJ1-1; TRBD1 matches 10 bases. Germline lookup yields CDR1 GTSNPN and CDR2 SVGIG (reference sequence). The CDR3 has 13 amino acids. With V trimmed by 5 bases and J by 2 bases, 2 bases remained unmatched. CDR3 in amino acids: CAWDRGLNTEAFF. The CDR3 DNA follows: TGTGCCTGGGACAGGGGGCTCAACACTGAAGCTTTCTTT. The whole variable domain, filled in from reference TRBV30 and TRBJ1-1, reads SQTIHQWPATLVQPVGSPLSLECTVEGTSNPNLYWYRQAAGRGLQLLFYSVGIGQISSEVPQNLSASRPQDRQFILSSKKLLLSDSGFYLCAWDRGLNTEAFFGQGTRLTVV.

The rearrangement joins TRBV2 to TRBJ2-1; the D gene is possibly TRBD2 (6 bases). The CDR3 runs 14 residues. Trimming stripped 2 bases from V and 12 bases from J, with 17 bases between. In germline, CDR1 is SNHLY, CDR2 FYNNEI. In nucleotides, the CDR3 is TGTGCCAGCAGTGAACTTGCTTCGGGAGACGGGCAGTTCTTC. Translation gives CASSELASGDGQFF.

The chain employs TRBV5-1 and TRBJ2-3; D unclear. The V end was cut by 5 bases, the J end by 2 bases, with 12 bases between. The CDR3 covers 14 residues. CDR1 and CDR2 from the germline V gene are SGHRS and YFSETQ. The CDR3 reads CASSSNPYTDTQYF. The CDR3 bases are TGCGCCAGCAGTAGTAACCCTTACACAGATACGCAGTATTTT.

The chain has TRBV9 and TRBJ2-2; D gene uncertain. The V and J ends lost 0 bases and 5 bases respectively, with 11 bases between them. CDR3 size: 15 residues. Germline V gene sequence: CDR1 SGDLS, CDR2 YYNGEE. DNA for the CDR3: TGTGCCAGCAGCGTAGGGCCGGGCTTGACCGGGGAGCTGTTTTTT. As protein: CASSVGPGLTGELFF.

The count of this clone is one. This chain uses TRBV9 with TRBJ1-3, with a possible D match to TRBD1 (5 bases). The V gene lost 1 base and the J gene lost 0 bases, with 8 bases spanning the gap. This CDR3 has 15 residues. Germline CDR1 SGDLS, CDR2 YYNGEE. The CDR3 DNA is TGTGCCAGCAGCGTACAGGGCTACTCTGGAAACACCATATATTTT. Amino acids: CASSVQGYSGNTIYF.

The sample holds a few counts of this clone. This chain uses TRBV7-6 with TRBJ2-3, with a possible D match to TRBD2 (5 bases). The germline V gene encodes CDR1 SGHVS and CDR2 FNYEAQ. CDR3 length equals 13 residues. Trimming took 5 bases from V and 6 from J, leaving 12 bases between them. The CDR3 reads CASSPLAWDTQYF. CDR3 nucleotides: TGTGCCAGCAGCCCCCTAGCATGGGATACGCAGTATTTT.

This clone was picked up a small number of times. This sequence joins TRBV18 and TRBJ2-2; TRBD1 matches 10 bases. J was trimmed by 6 bases and V by 3 bases; bases with no gene match: 4. Looked up from germline, CDR1 is KGHSH and CDR2 is LQKENI. The CDR3 runs 15 residues. The CDR3 DNA reads TGTGCCAGCTCACCGGGGACAGGGGTTGCCGGGGAGCTGTTTTTT. Its protein product is CASSPGTGVAGELFF.

V and J are TRBV11-3 and TRBJ2-3; D is uncertain. Germline-derived CDR1 and CDR2 are SGHNT and YENEEA. V was shortened by 4 bases and J by 1 base, with 6 bases between the two germline ends. The CDR3 spans 13 residues. This CDR3 reads CASSSPGTDTQYF. The CDR3, as DNA: TGTGCCAGCAGCTCCCCGGGCACAGATACGCAGTATTTT.

The V gene is TRBV5-1, the J gene TRBJ2-2; TRBD1 matches 11 bases. This CDR3 spans 15 amino acids. CDR1 and CDR2 (germline): SGHRS, YFSETQ. The junction had 6 bases not matched to a gene; V was cut back by 4 bases and J by 7 bases. CDR3 protein: CASSPGQGASGELFF. CDR3 bases: TGCGCCAGCAGCCCTGGACAGGGGGCTAGCGGGGAGCTGTTTTTT.

The chain is built from TRBV19 and TRBJ2-7; the match to TRBD1 covers 10 bases. Germline CDR1 is LNHDA and CDR2 is SQIVND (reference sequence). Trimming cost V 3 bases and J 5 bases; bases outside gene matches: 4. The CDR3 is made up of 14 amino acids. CDR3 nucleotide sequence: TGTGCCAGTAGTATGGGACAGGGGTTAAACGAGCAGTACTTC. As protein: CASSMGQGLNEQYF.

A few counts support this clone. This chain links TRBV15 with TRBJ1-5; maybe TRBD1 (5 bases). This CDR3 comprises 16 residues. V dropped 8 bases and J dropped 1 base, with 18 bases sitting between them. From germline, CDR1 is LNHNV and CDR2 YYDKDF (reference sequence). In DNA, the CDR3 is TGTGCCACCTCCCAGGGAGGGACGGCGAGCAATCAGCCCCAGCATTTT. Translating it yields CATSQGGTASNQPQHF.

This rearrangement joins TRBV29-1 to TRBJ1-2; D is possibly TRBD1 (6 bases). The CDR3 is 12 residues long. The V gene's germline CDR1 is SQVTM and CDR2 ANQGSEA. With 3 bases removed from V and 3 bases from J, the gap between germline ends came to 8 bases. The CDR3 coding sequence is TGCAGCGTTGACCAGGGGCACTATGGCTACACCTTC. It encodes CSVDQGHYGYTF.

The CDR3 coding sequence is TGTGCCAGCAGCGCGAGAAAATCGAACACTGAAGCTTTCTTT. Its translation: CASSARKSNTEAFF. The V and J genes are TRBV11-2 and TRBJ1-1, with D unclear. The V end was cut by 5 bases, the J end by 1 base, with 11 bases between. CDR1 is SGHAT and CDR2 is FQNNGV in the germline V gene. CDR3 length: 14 residues.

The chain employs TRBV11-1 and TRBJ2-3, with D possibly being TRBD1 (5 bases). CDR1 is SGHAT, CDR2 FQDESV, per germline (reference sequence). Trimming removed 2 bases from V and 2 bases from J, with 8 bases in between. The length of the CDR3 is 14 residues. Written as DNA, the CDR3 is TGTGCCAGCAGCTTAACAGGTTTCACAGATACGCAGTATTTT. This gives the protein CASSLTGFTDTQYF.

The chain has TRBV5-5 and TRBJ1-1, with D possibly TRBD1 on 5 matching bases. Looked up from germline, CDR1 is SGHKS and CDR2 is YYEKEE (reference sequence). The CDR3 has 15 amino acids. Trimming left V 3 bases short and J 1 base short, with 13 bases between. The CDR3 loop is CASSSNPTANTEAFF. The CDR3 nucleotides read TGTGCCAGCAGCTCTAACCCGACAGCGAACACTGAAGCTTTCTTT.

This chain links TRBV5-1 with TRBJ2-1; 13 bases map to TRBD2. The V gene end was trimmed by 4 bases and the J gene end by 10 bases; junction bases not matched to a gene: 17. The CDR3 is made up of 18 amino acids. CDR1 is SGHRS and CDR2 is YFSETQ in the germline V gene. CDR3 amino acids: CASSAGRRTSGGVGEQFF. The CDR3 nucleotides read TGCGCCAGCAGCGCGGGGAGACGGACTAGCGGGGGCGTAGGGGAGCAGTTCTTC.

This clone showed up just a few times. DNA for the CDR3: TGTGCCAGCAGCACCCCCGGGACAGGGTACTACGAGCAGTACTTC. This codes for CASSTPGTGYYEQYF. The chain combines TRBV28 with TRBJ2-7; 9 bases line up with TRBD1. V lost 6 bases and J lost 3; bases outside the gene matches: 9. This CDR3 has 15 amino acids. Germline CDR1 reads MDHEN; CDR2 reads SYDVKM.

This clone was counted between two and nine times. The genes are TRBV5-6 and TRBJ1-5; the D gene is possibly TRBD1 (6 bases). The CDR3 loop spans 16 amino acids. With 9 bases removed from V and 1 base from J, the gap between germline ends came to 20 bases. The germline V gene has CDR1 SGHDT and CDR2 YYEEEE. The CDR3 here is CATAHPRDKSNQPQHF. The CDR3 nucleotides read TGTGCCACCGCGCATCCCCGGGACAAAAGCAATCAGCCCCAGCATTTT. Looking up the rest from reference TRBV5-6 and TRBJ1-5 gives the full variable domain: DAGVTQSPTHLIKTRGQQVTLRCSPKSGHDTVSWYQQALGQGPQFIFQYYEEEERQRGNFPDRFSGHQFPNYSSELNVNALLLGDSALYLCATAHPRDKSNQPQHFGDGTRLSIL.

The chain recombines TRBV2 with TRBJ1-4; no clear D gene. Germline-derived CDR1 and CDR2 are SNHLY and FYNNEI. The CDR3 is made up of 13 amino acids. Trimming removed 2 bases at V and 7 bases at J, with 8 bases between. CDR3 nucleotide sequence: TGTGCCAGCAGTGAAATTGGAGGTGAAAAACTGTTTTTT. Translated: CASSEIGGEKLFF. The whole variable domain, remainder taken from reference TRBV2 and TRBJ1-4, is EPEVTQTPSHQVTQMGQEVILRCVPISNHLYFYWYRQILGQKVEFLVSFYNNEISEKSEIFDDQFSVERPDGSNFTLKIRSTKLEDSAMYFCASSEIGGEKLFFGSGTQLSVL.

The count of this clone is one. The J gene is TRBJ2-3, the V gene TRBV10-2, with D unresolved. The V gene lost 3 bases and the J gene lost 2 bases, with 12 bases spanning the gap. CDR1 and CDR2 (germline): WSHSY, SAAADI. The CDR3 sequence is 15 residues long. The CDR3 region is CASSDWLSHTDTQYF. In DNA, the CDR3 is TGCGCCAGCAGTGACTGGCTTAGCCACACAGATACGCAGTATTTT.

This chain's CDR3 is CASSLVGANVLTF. The CDR3 nucleotides are TGTGCCAGCAGCTTAGTGGGGGCCAACGTCCTGACTTTC. This chain joins TRBV7-2 and TRBJ2-6; D is uncertain. Germline V CDR1 and CDR2: SGHTA, FQGNSA. The CDR3 has 13 residues. Trimming cost V 1 base and J 4 bases, with 2 bases left between them.

Concerning this clone itself: Other DNA sequences in the same sample also yield this CDR3. J is TRBJ1-5 and V is TRBV18; the D is unclear. The CDR3 is 14 amino acids. V dropped 1 base and J dropped 2 bases, with 6 bases sitting between them. Germline V gene data show CDR1 as KGHSH and CDR2 as LQKENI. In nucleotides, the CDR3 is TGTGCCAGCTCACCACGTAGGGGCAATCAGCCCCAGCATTTT. It encodes CASSPRRGNQPQHF.

This clone was counted a few times. The chain has TRBV4-2 and TRBJ1-3; a possible D gene is TRBD1 (6 bases). The germline CDR1 and CDR2 sequences are LGHNA and YNFKEQ. The length of the CDR3 is 19 residues. V was shortened by 0 bases and J by 0 bases, with 18 bases between the two germline ends. Here the CDR3 DNA reads TGTGCCAGCAGCCAAGATAAGGGCGTCGGAGGGGGCTCTGGAAACACCATATATTTT. Protein product: CASSQDKGVGGGSGNTIYF.

This chain connects TRBV5-5 to TRBJ1-4; the match to TRBD1 covers 10 bases. CDR1 and CDR2 (germline): SGHKS, YYEKEE (reference sequence). This CDR3 is 14 amino acids long. After removal of 3 bases from V and 8 bases from J, the junction contained 4 bases not matched to a gene. CDR3 in DNA: TGTGCCAGCAGCTCGGACAGGGGGTACGAAAAACTGTTTTTT. Translation gives CASSSDRGYEKLFF.

V usage is TRBV12-5 and J usage is TRBJ1-6, with D uncertain. Germline V gene lookup returns CDR1 LGHNT and CDR2 FRNRAP. The CDR3 is made up of 16 amino acids. Trimming left V 7 bases short and J 6 bases short, with 19 bases between. This CDR3 is CASALTITSGNSPLHF. The CDR3 DNA is TGTGCTAGTGCCTTGACCATTACATCTGGTAATTCACCCCTCCACTTT.

The chain recombines TRBV19 with TRBJ1-2; D not resolved. Germline CDR1 is LNHDA and CDR2 is SQIVND (reference sequence). V lost 5 bases to trimming and J lost 1 base, with 8 bases between them. CDR3 length: 13 amino acids. CDR3 coding DNA: TGTGCCAGTAGTTTCGTCAGTAACTATGGCTACACCTTC. It translates to CASSFVSNYGYTF.

The J gene is TRBJ2-7, the V gene TRBV11-2; 9 nucleotides match TRBD2. This CDR3 contains 18 residues. Germline loops: CDR1 SGHAT, CDR2 FQNNGV. V shed 1 base and J 4 bases; nucleotides not matched to a gene: 14. CDR3 amino acids: CASSLGRRGGGFRYEQYF. CDR3 nucleotide sequence: TGTGCCAGCAGCTTAGGAAGGCGGGGGGGAGGTTTTCGGTACGAGCAGTACTTC.

CDR3 in amino acids: CASGASAITDTQYF. For the CDR3, the DNA is TGTGCCAGCGGGGCTAGCGCGATCACAGATACGCAGTATTTT. The chain carries TRBV5-4 and TRBJ2-3, with a weak D call TRBD2 (6 bases). This CDR3 region has 14 residues. The ends were cut back, 7 bases at V and 2 bases at J, with 14 bases in the middle. Per germline, CDR1 SGHNT and CDR2 YYREEE (reference sequence).

The DNA for the CDR3 is TGTGCCAGCAGACCGACGGCCCATGGCAATCAGCCCCAGCATTTT. It is translated as CASRPTAHGNQPQHF. The chain combines TRBV27 with TRBJ1-5; D unresolved. V lost 6 bases, J lost 2 bases, and 14 bases lay in between. The CDR3 sequence is 15 residues long. Germline V gene sequence: CDR1 MNHEY, CDR2 SMNVEV (reference sequence).